This T cell receptor beta chain was sequenced during a study of T cell repertoires in cytomegalovirus infection. The overall study: Selected CMV epitopes included recently identified HLA-C-restricted ones as well as well-studied HLA-B-restricted ones. Matching HLA type, along with CMV infection, was indicated by public TCR beta signatures.

CDR1 DFQATT and CDR2 SNEGSKA come from the germline V gene (reference sequence). Trimming removed 3 bases from V and 7 bases from J, with 7 bases in between. This CDR3 spans 12 amino acids. TCRdb redid the calling of the reads with MiXCR, one entry per CDR3 protein. The data contain 830,000 or so distinct CDR3 sequences, around a third of them singletons. This clonotype has a handful of counts. The antigen remains undetermined. Overall study results and limits: It was HLA-C-restricted CMV-specific TCR beta clonotypes that dominated the response ex vivo.

The sequenced sample was cultured CD8+ T cells from PBMCs, obtained from culture after CMV antigen stimulation. J is TRBJ1-6 and V is TRBV20-1; no reliable D call. This clonotype originated in a human donor in good health (CMV status not recorded). Some clones in this sample may be carry-over from other donors' samples. CDR3: CSASGRNSPLHF. For the CDR3, the DNA is TGCAGTGCTAGTGGTCGGAATTCACCCCTCCACTTT.